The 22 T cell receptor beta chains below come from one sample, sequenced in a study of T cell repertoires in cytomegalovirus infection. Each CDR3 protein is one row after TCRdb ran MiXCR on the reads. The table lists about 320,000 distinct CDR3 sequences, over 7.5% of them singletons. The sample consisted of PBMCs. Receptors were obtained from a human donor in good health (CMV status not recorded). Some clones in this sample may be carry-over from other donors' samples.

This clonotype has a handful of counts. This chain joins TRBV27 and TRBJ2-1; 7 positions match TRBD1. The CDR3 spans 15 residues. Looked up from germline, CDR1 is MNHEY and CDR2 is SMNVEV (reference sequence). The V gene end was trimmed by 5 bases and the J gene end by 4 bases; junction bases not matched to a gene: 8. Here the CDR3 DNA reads TGTGCCAGCAGTGAACAGGGGTGGGTTTACAATGAGCAGTTCTTC. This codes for CASSEQGWVYNEQFF.

CDR3: CASTVAGKQETQYF. The CDR3, as DNA: TGTGCCAGCACCGTGGCCGGAAAACAAGAGACCCAGTACTTC. The chain combines TRBV28 with TRBJ2-5; no firm D call. This CDR3 has 14 amino acids. Trimming took 7 bases from V and 2 from J, leaving 14 bases between them. In germline, CDR1 is MDHEN, CDR2 SYDVKM.

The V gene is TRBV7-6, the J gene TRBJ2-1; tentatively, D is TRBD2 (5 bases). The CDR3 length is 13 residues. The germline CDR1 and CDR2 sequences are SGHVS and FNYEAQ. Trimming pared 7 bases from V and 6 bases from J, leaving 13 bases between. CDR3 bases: TGTGCCAGCACCCTCCCAGGACTCAATGAGCAGTTCTTC. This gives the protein CASTLPGLNEQFF.

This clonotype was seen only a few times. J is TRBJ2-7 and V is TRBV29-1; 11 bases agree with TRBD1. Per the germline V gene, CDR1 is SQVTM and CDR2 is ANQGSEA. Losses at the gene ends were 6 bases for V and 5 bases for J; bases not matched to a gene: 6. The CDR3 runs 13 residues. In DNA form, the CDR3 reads TGCAGCGTCATGGGACAGGGGGGCCACGAGCAGTACTTC. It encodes CSVMGQGGHEQYF.

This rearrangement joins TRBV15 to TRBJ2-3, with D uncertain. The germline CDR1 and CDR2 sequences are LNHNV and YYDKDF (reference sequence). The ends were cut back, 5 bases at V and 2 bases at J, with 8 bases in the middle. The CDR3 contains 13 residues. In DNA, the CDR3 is TGTGCCACCAGCGTCCGTTACACAGATACGCAGTATTTT. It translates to CATSVRYTDTQYF.

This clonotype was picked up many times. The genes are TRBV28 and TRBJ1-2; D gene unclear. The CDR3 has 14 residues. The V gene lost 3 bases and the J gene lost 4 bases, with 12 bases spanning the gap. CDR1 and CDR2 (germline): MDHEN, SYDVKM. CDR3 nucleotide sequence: TGTGCCAGCAGTTTGACTCCTAAGGGCTATGGCTACACCTTC. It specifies CASSLTPKGYGYTF.

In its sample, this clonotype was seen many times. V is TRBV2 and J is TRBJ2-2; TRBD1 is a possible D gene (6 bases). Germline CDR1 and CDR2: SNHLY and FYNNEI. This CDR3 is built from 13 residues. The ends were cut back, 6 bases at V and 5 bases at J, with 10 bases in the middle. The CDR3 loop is CASSRGRTGELFF. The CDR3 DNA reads TGTGCCAGCAGCAGGGGAAGAACCGGGGAGCTGTTTTTT.

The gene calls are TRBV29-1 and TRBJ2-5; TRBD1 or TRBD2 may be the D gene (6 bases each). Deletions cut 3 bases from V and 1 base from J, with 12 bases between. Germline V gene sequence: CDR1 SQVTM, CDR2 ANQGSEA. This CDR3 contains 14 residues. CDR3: CSVEGGTSQETQYF. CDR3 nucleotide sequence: TGCAGCGTTGAGGGGGGCACGAGCCAAGAGACCCAGTACTTC.

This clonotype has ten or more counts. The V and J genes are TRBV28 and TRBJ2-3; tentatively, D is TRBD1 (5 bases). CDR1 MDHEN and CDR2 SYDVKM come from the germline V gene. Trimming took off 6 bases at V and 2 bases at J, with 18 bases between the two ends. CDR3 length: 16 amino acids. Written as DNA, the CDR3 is TGTGCCAGCAGCTCCGCTGGATCAGGGCCCACAGATACGCAGTATTTT. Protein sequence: CASSSAGSGPTDTQYF. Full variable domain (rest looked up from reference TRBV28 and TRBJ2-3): DVKVTQSSRYLVKRTGEKVFLECVQDMDHENMFWYRQDPGLGLRLIYFSYDVKMKEKGDIPEGYSVSREKKERFSLILESASTNQTSMYLCASSSAGSGPTDTQYFGPGTRLTVL.

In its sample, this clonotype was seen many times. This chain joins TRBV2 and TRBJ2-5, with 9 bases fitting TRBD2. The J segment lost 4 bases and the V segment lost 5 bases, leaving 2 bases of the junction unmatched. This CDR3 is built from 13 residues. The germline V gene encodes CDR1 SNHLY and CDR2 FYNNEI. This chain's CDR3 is CASSKTSGETQYF. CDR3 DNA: TGTGCCAGCAGTAAGACTAGCGGAGAGACCCAGTACTTC.

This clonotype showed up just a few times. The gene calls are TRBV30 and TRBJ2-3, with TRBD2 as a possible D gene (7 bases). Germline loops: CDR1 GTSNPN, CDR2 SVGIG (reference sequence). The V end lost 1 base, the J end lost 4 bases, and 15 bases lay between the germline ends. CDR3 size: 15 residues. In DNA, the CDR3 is TGTGCCTGGAGTGCCGGGGGGCGCCCCGCAGATACGCAGTATTTT. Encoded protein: CAWSAGGRPADTQYF.

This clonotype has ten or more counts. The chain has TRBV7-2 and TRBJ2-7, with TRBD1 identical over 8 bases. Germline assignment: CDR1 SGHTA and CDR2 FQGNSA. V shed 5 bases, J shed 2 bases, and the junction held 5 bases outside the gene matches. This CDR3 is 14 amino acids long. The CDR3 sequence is CASSNGQGAYEQYF. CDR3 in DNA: TGTGCCAGCAGCAACGGACAGGGCGCCTACGAGCAGTACTTC.

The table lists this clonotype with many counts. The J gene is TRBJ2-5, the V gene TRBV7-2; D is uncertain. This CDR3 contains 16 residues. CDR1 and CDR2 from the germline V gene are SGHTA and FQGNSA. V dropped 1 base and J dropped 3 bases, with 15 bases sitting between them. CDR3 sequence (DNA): TGTGCCAGCAGCTTAGAGTGGCCACCAAAGGAAGAGACCCAGTACTTC. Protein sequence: CASSLEWPPKEETQYF.

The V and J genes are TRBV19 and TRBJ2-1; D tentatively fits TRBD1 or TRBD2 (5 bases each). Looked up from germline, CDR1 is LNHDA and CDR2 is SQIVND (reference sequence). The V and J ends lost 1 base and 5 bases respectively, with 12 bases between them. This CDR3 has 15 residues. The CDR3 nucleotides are TGTGCCAGTAGTATAGGGGCAGGGAGTCACAATGAGCAGTTCTTC. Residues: CASSIGAGSHNEQFF.

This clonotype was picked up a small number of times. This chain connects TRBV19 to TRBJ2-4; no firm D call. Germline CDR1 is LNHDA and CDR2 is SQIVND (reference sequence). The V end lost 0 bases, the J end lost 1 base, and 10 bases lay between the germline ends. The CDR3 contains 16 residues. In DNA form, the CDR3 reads TGTGCCAGTAGTATAGATCGACCCGCGGCCAAAAACATTCAGTACTTC. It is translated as CASSIDRPAAKNIQYF.

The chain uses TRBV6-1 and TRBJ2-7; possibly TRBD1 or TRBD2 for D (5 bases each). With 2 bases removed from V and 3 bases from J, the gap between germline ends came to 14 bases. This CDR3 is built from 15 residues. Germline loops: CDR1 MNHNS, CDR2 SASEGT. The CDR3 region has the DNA TGTGCCAGCAGTGAAAATCGGGACGAGATCTACGAGCAGTACTTC. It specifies CASSENRDEIYEQYF.

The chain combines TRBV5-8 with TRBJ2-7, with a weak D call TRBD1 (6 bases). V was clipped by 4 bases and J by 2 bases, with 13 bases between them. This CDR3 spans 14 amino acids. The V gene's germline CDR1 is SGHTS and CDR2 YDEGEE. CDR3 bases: TGTGCCAGCAGCGCCCCAGGGGTTGCCTACGAGCAGTACTTC. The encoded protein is CASSAPGVAYEQYF. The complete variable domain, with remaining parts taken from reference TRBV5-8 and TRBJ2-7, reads EAGVTQSPTHLIKTRGQQATLRCSPISGHTSVYWYQQALGLGLQFLLWYDEGEERNRGNFPPRFSGRQFPNYSSELNVNALELEDSALYLCASSAPGVAYEQYFGPGTRLTVT.

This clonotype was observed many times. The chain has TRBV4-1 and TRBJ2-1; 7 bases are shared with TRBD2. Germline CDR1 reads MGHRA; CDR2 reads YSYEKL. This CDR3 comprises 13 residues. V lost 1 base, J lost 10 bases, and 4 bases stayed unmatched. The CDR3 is CASSQVARGEQFF. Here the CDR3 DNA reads TGCGCCAGCAGCCAAGTGGCGCGGGGGGAGCAGTTCTTC.

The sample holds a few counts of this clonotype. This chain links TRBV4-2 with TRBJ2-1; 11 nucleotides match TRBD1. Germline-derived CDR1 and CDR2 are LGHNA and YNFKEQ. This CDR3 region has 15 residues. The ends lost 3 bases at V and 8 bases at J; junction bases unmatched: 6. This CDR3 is CASSHGQGAEDEQFF. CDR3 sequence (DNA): TGTGCCAGCAGCCATGGACAGGGGGCTGAGGATGAGCAGTTCTTC.

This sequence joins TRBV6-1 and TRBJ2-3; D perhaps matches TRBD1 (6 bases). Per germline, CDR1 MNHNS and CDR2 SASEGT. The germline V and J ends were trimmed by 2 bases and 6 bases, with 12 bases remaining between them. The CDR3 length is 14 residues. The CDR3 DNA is TGTGCCAGCAGTGAAATTGGGGGCTTGGATACGCAGTATTTT. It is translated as CASSEIGGLDTQYF.

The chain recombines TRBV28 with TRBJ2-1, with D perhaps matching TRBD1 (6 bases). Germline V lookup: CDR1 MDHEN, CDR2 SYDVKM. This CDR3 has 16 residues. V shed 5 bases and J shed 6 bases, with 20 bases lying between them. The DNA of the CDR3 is TGTGCCAGCAGTCTCCAACAGGGCCTACTTACCAATGAGCAGTTCTTC. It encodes CASSLQQGLLTNEQFF.

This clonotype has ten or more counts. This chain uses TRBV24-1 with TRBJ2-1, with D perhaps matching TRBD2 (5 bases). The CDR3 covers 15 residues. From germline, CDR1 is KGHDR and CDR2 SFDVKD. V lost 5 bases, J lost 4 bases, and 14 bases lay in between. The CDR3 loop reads CATSGRWSGYNEQFF. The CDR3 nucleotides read TGTGCCACCAGTGGCCGGTGGAGCGGATACAATGAGCAGTTCTTC.